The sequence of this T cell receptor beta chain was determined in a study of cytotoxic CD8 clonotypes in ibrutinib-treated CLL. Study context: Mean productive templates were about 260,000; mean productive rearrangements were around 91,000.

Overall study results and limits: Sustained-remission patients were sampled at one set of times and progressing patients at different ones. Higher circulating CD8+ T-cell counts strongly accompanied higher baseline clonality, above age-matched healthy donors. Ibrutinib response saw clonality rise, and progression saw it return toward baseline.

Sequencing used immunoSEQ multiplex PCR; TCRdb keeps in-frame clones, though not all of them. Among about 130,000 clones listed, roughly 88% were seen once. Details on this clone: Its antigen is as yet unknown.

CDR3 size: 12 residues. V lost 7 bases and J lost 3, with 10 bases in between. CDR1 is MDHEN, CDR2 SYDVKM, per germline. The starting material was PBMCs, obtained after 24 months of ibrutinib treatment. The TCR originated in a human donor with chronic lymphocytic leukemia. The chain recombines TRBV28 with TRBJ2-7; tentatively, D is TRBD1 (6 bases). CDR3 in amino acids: CASTAQGYEQYF. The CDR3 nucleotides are TGTGCCAGCACGGCACAGGGCTACGAGCAGTACTTC.